This is a list of T cell receptor beta chains from one sample in a study of blood T cell repertoires in COVID-19. Libraries were prepared by immunoSEQ multiplex PCR; TCRdb keeps only in-frame clonotypes and omits some of them. The repertoire includes 150,000 to 200,000 clones, about 79% of them detected once, and 12% to 15% sits in the top ten. Sequenced input: PBMCs or T cells enriched from blood (not recorded which). The receptors were gathered from a man between 50 and 59 years old who had recovered from COVID-19. Both conserved end residues are part of each CDR3. Fields, in order: CDR3 protein, CDR3 DNA, J gene, D gene, V gene, clone size. D genes are given only for firm matches. Where a row states a size, it is once, few, many or the class of an expanded clone; other rows omit it.

cdr3_aa: CASSPIPGNTIYF
cdr3_nt: TGTGCCAGCAGCCCCATCCCTGGAAACACCATATATTTT
j_call: TRBJ1-3
d_call: .
v_call: TRBV7-9
clone_size: .

cdr3_aa: CASSRGGASYEQYF
cdr3_nt: TGTGCCAGCAGTCGCGGCGGAGCTTCCTACGAGCAGTACTTC
j_call: TRBJ2-7
d_call: .
v_call: TRBV6-5
clone_size: .

cdr3_aa: CASSPSGTRNSPLHF
cdr3_nt: TGTGCCAGCAGTCCCTCCGGGACTAGGAATTCACCCCTCCACTTT
j_call: TRBJ1-6
d_call: .
v_call: TRBV25-1
clone_size: .

cdr3_aa: CASSEEGPYEQYF
cdr3_nt: TGTGCCAGCAGTGAGGAGGGACCCTACGAGCAGTACTTC
j_call: TRBJ2-7
d_call: .
v_call: TRBV6-1
clone_size: .

cdr3_aa: CASSLESATTNTEAFF
cdr3_nt: TGTGCCAGCAGCTTAGAGTCTGCGACAACGAACACTGAAGCTTTCTTT
j_call: TRBJ1-1
d_call: .
v_call: TRBV11-2
clone_size: .

cdr3_aa: CASSKDRGSNQPQHF
cdr3_nt: TGTGCCAGCAGTAAGGACAGGGGTAGCAATCAGCCCCAGCATTTT
j_call: TRBJ1-5
d_call: TRBD1
v_call: TRBV6-5
clone_size: .

cdr3_aa: CASSLESGSGQPQHF
cdr3_nt: TGCGCCAGCAGCTTGGAGTCAGGGTCCGGTCAGCCCCAGCATTTT
j_call: TRBJ1-5
d_call: .
v_call: TRBV5-1
clone_size: few

cdr3_aa: CASSLSSLTQHF
cdr3_nt: TGTGCCAGCAGTCTCTCAAGCCTGACCCAGCATTTT
j_call: TRBJ1-5
d_call: .
v_call: TRBV12-3/TRBV12-4
clone_size: .

cdr3_aa: CASSYLGRGADEQYF
cdr3_nt: TGTGCCAGCAGTTACTTAGGGCGGGGGGCCGACGAGCAGTACTTC
j_call: TRBJ2-7
d_call: TRBD2
v_call: TRBV6-2/TRBV6-3
clone_size: .

cdr3_aa: CASSHPGSPDGYTF
cdr3_nt: TGTGCCAGCAGCCACCCAGGGTCCCCCGACGGCTACACCTTC
j_call: TRBJ1-2
d_call: .
v_call: TRBV5-8
clone_size: few

cdr3_aa: CASSNENYGYTF
cdr3_nt: TGTGCCAGTAGTAATGAGAACTATGGCTACACCTTC
j_call: TRBJ1-2
d_call: .
v_call: TRBV19
clone_size: .

cdr3_aa: CATSRAPNANYGYTF
cdr3_nt: TGTGCCACCAGCAGAGCCCCCAACGCGAACTATGGCTACACCTTC
j_call: TRBJ1-2
d_call: .
v_call: TRBV15
clone_size: .

cdr3_aa: CASSYPAVAGQETQYF
cdr3_nt: TGTGCCAGCAGTTACCCCGCGGTAGCGGGGCAAGAGACCCAGTACTTC
j_call: TRBJ2-5
d_call: TRBD2
v_call: TRBV6-5
clone_size: .

cdr3_aa: CASSPSSSPLHF
cdr3_nt: TGTGCCAGCAGCCCCTCGTCCTCACCCCTCCACTTT
j_call: TRBJ1-6
d_call: .
v_call: TRBV28
clone_size: .

cdr3_aa: CASSTRRGLAGAGTDTQYF
cdr3_nt: TGTGCCAGCAGCACACGAAGGGGACTAGCGGGGGCCGGCACAGATACGCAGTATTTT
j_call: TRBJ2-3
d_call: .
v_call: TRBV21-1
clone_size: .

cdr3_aa: CASSLAGRGAPYGYTF
cdr3_nt: TGTGCCAGCAGCTTAGCCGGAAGGGGCGCTCCCTATGGCTACACCTTC
j_call: TRBJ1-2
d_call: .
v_call: TRBV7-9
clone_size: .

cdr3_aa: CASSRSLNTEAFF
cdr3_nt: TGTGCCAGCAGCCGTTCATTGAACACTGAAGCTTTCTTT
j_call: TRBJ1-1
d_call: .
v_call: TRBV14
clone_size: .

cdr3_aa: CASSQQAGTQETQYF
cdr3_nt: TGTGCCAGCAGCCAACAAGCGGGAACCCAAGAGACCCAGTACTTC
j_call: TRBJ2-5
d_call: TRBD2
v_call: TRBV3-1/TRBV3-2
clone_size: once

cdr3_aa: CASSSQGPLNYGYTF
cdr3_nt: TGTGCCAGCAGCTCACAGGGCCCCCTTAACTATGGCTACACCTTC
j_call: TRBJ1-2
d_call: .
v_call: TRBV7-8
clone_size: .

cdr3_aa: CASRGGGVPQETQYF
cdr3_nt: TGTGCCAGCAGGGGAGGTGGGGTACCTCAAGAGACCCAGTACTTC
j_call: TRBJ2-5
d_call: .
v_call: TRBV2
clone_size: .

cdr3_aa: CAISERGQDEQFF
cdr3_nt: TGTGCCATCAGTGAGAGGGGGCAGGATGAGCAGTTCTTC
j_call: TRBJ2-1
d_call: TRBD1
v_call: TRBV10-3
clone_size: .

cdr3_aa: CASSSGTRTGNTIYF
cdr3_nt: TGCGCCAGCAGCTCCGGGACACGCACTGGAAACACCATATATTTT
j_call: TRBJ1-3
d_call: .
v_call: TRBV5-1
clone_size: few

cdr3_aa: CASRDTLNTEAFF
cdr3_nt: TGCGCCAGCAGAGACACCTTGAACACTGAAGCTTTCTTT
j_call: TRBJ1-1
d_call: .
v_call: TRBV10-1
clone_size: .

cdr3_aa: CASSMLNYGYTF
cdr3_nt: TGTGCCAGTAGTATGTTAAACTATGGCTACACCTTC
j_call: TRBJ1-2
d_call: .
v_call: TRBV19
clone_size: .

cdr3_aa: CASSNSGLANYGYTF
cdr3_nt: TGTGCCAGCAGCAACTCAGGACTAGCTAACTATGGCTACACCTTC
j_call: TRBJ1-2
d_call: .
v_call: TRBV7-9
clone_size: .

cdr3_aa: CASSQAGLQSGYTF
cdr3_nt: TGTGCCAGCAGCCAGGCAGGGTTACAATCTGGCTACACCTTC
j_call: TRBJ1-2
d_call: .
v_call: TRBV3-1/TRBV3-2
clone_size: .

cdr3_aa: CASSTRTGTYEQYF
cdr3_nt: TGTGCCAGTAGTACAAGGACAGGGACCTACGAGCAGTACTTC
j_call: TRBJ2-7
d_call: TRBD1
v_call: TRBV19
clone_size: .

cdr3_aa: CASSPQGAYPTEAFF
cdr3_nt: TGTGCCAGCAGTCCACAGGGGGCGTATCCGACTGAAGCTTTCTTT
j_call: TRBJ1-1
d_call: TRBD1
v_call: TRBV6-5
clone_size: once

cdr3_aa: CASSQGGQGTQETQYF
cdr3_nt: TGTGCCAGCAGCCAAGGGGGACAGGGAACCCAAGAGACCCAGTACTTC
j_call: TRBJ2-5
d_call: TRBD1
v_call: TRBV4-2
clone_size: .

cdr3_aa: CASSYGGTNEKLFF
cdr3_nt: TGTGCCAGCAGCTACGGGGGAACTAATGAAAAACTGTTTTTT
j_call: TRBJ1-4
d_call: .
v_call: TRBV5-4
clone_size: .

cdr3_aa: CASSPGRGLNYGYTF
cdr3_nt: TGTGCCAGCAGCCCCGGCAGGGGCCTGAACTATGGCTACACCTTC
j_call: TRBJ1-2
d_call: .
v_call: TRBV9
clone_size: .

cdr3_aa: CASSANTGAGAEAFF
cdr3_nt: TGTGCCAGCAGCGCGAACACAGGGGCCGGGGCTGAAGCTTTCTTT
j_call: TRBJ1-1
d_call: TRBD1
v_call: TRBV7-9
clone_size: .